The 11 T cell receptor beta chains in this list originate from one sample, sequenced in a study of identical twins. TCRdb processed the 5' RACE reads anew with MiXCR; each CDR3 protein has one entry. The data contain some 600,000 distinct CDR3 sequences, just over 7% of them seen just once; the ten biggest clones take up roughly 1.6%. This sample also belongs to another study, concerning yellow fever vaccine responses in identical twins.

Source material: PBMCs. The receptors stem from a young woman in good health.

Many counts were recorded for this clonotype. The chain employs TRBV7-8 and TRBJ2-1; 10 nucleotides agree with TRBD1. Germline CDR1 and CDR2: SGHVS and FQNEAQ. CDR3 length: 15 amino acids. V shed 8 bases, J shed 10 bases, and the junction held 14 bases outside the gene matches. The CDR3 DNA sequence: TGTGCCAGCGGAGACAGGGGGCGAGCTAAGGAGGAGCAGTTCTTC. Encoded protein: CASGDRGRAKEEQFF.

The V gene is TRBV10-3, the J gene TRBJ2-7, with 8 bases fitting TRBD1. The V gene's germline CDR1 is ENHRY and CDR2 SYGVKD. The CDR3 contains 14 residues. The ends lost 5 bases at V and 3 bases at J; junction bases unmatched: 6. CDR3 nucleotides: TGTGCCATCAGTAACGGACAGGGAATCTACGAGCAGTACTTC. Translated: CAISNGQGIYEQYF.

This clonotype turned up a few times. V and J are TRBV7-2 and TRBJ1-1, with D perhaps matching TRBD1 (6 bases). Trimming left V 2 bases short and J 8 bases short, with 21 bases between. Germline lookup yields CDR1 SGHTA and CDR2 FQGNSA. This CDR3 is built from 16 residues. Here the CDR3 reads CASSLTGMPSPWEAFF. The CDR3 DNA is TGTGCCAGCAGCTTAACAGGGATGCCATCCCCCTGGGAAGCTTTCTTT.

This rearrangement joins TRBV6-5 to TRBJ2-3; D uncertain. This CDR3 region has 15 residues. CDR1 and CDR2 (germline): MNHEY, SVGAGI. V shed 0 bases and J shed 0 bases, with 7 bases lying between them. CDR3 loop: CASSYSVHSTDTQYF. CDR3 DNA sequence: TGTGCCAGCAGTTACTCGGTCCATAGCACAGATACGCAGTATTTT.

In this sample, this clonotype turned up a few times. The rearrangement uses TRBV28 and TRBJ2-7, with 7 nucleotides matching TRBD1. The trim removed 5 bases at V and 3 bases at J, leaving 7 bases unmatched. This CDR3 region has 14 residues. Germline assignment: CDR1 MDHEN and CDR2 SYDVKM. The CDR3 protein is CASSVNRGIYEQYF. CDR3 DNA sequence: TGTGCCAGCAGTGTAAACAGGGGAATCTACGAGCAGTACTTC.

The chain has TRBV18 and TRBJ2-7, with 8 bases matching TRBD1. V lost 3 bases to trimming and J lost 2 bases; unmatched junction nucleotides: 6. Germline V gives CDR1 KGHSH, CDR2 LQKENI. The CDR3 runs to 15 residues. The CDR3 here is CASSPGQAGTYEQYF. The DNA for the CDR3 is TGTGCCAGCTCACCGGGACAGGCGGGAACCTACGAGCAGTACTTC.

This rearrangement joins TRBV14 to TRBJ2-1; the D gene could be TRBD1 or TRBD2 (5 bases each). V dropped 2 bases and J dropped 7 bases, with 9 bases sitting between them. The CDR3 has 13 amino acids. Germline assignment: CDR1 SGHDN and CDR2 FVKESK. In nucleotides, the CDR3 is TGTGCCAGCAGCCAAAATTGGGGGAATGAGCAGTTCTTC. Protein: CASSQNWGNEQFF.

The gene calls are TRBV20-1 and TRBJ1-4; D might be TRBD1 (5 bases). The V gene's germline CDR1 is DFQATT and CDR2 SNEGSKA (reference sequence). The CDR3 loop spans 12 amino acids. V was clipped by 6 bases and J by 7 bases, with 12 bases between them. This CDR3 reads CSARPGGEKLFF. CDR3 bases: TGCAGTGCCCGTCCGGGGGGTGAAAAACTGTTTTTT.

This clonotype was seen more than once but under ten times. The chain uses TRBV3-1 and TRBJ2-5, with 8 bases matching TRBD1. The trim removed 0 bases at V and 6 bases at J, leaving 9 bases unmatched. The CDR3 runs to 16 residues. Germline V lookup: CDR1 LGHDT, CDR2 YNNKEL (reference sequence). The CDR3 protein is CASSQDLAGGWKTQYF. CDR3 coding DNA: TGTGCCAGCAGCCAAGATCTGGCAGGGGGCTGGAAGACCCAGTACTTC.

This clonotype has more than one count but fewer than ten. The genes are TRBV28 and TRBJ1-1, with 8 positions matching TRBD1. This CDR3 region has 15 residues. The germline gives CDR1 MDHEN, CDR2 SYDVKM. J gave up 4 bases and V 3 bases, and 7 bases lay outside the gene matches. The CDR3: CASSFRRGQSTEAFF. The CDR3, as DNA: TGTGCCAGCAGTTTTCGCAGGGGGCAAAGCACTGAAGCTTTCTTT.

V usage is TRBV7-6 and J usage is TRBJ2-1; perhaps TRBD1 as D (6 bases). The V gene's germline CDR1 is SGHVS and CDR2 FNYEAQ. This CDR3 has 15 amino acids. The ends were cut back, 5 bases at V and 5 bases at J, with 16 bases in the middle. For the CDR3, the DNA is TGTGCCAGCAGCCAACAACGGGACAATAACAATGAGCAGTTCTTC. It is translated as CASSQQRDNNNEQFF.